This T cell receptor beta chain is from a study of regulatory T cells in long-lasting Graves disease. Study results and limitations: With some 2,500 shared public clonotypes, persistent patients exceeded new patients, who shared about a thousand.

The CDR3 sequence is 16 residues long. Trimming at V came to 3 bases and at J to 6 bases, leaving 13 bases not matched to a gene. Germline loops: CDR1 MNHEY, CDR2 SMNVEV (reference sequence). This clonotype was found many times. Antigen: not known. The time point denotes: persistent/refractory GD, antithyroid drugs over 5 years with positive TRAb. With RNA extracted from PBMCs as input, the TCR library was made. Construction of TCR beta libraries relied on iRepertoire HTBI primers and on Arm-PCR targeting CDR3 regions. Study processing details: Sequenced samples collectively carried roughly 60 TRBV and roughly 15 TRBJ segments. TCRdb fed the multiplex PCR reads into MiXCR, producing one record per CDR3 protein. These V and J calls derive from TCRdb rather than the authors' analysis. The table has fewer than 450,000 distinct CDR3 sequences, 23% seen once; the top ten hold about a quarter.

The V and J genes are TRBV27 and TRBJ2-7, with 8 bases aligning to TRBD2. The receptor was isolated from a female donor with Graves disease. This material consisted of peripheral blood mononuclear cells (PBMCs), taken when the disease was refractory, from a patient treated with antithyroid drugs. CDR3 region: CASSFLTGGPILEQYF. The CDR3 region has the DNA TGTGCCAGCAGTTTTCTCACGGGAGGGCCGATTCTCGAGCAGTACTTC.